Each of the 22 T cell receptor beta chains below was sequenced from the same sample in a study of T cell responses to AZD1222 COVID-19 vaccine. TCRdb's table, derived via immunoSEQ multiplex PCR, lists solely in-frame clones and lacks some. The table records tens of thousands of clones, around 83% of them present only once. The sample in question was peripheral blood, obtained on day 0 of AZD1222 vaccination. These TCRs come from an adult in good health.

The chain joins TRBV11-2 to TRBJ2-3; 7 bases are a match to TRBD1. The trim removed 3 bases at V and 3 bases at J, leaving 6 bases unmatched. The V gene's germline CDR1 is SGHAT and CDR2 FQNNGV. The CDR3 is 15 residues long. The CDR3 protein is CASSFRGLVTDTQYF. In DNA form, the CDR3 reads TGTGCCAGCAGCTTTAGGGGGCTGGTAACAGATACGCAGTATTTT.

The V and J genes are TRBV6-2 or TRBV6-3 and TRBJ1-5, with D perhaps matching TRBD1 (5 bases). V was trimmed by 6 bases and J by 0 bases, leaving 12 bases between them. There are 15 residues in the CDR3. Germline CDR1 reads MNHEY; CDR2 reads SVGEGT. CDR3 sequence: CASSLKGYSNQPQHF. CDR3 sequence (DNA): TGTGCCAGCAGCTTAAAGGGGTATAGCAATCAGCCCCAGCATTTT.

The CDR3, as DNA: TGTGCCAGCAGCTTGTTGGGGCGGGGAATAGATACGCAGTATTTT. It yields the protein CASSLLGRGIDTQYF. The chain uses TRBV5-5 and TRBJ2-3, with D tentatively TRBD2 (6 bases). Looked up from germline, CDR1 is SGHKS and CDR2 is YYEKEE (reference sequence). Trimming cost V 1 base and J 5 bases, with 14 bases left between them. The CDR3 is made up of 15 amino acids.

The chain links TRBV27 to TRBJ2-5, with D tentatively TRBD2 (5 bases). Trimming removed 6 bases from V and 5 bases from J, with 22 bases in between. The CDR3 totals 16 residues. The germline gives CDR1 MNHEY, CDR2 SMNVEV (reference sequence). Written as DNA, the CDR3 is TGTGCCAGCAGCCGGCGAGGGAACGGAGTCGGGGAGACCCAGTACTTC. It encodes CASSRRGNGVGETQYF.

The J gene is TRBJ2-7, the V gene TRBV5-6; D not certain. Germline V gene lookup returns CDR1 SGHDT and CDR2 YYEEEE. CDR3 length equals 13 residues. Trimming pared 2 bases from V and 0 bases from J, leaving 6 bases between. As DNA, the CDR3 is TGTGCCAGCAGCTTCACCGACTCCTACGAGCAGTACTTC. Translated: CASSFTDSYEQYF.

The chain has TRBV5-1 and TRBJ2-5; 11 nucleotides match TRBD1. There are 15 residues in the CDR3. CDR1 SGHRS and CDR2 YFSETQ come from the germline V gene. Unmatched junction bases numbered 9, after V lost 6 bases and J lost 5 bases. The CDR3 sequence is CASTLEGQGVETQYF. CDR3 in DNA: TGCGCCAGCACCCTGGAGGGACAGGGGGTCGAGACCCAGTACTTC.

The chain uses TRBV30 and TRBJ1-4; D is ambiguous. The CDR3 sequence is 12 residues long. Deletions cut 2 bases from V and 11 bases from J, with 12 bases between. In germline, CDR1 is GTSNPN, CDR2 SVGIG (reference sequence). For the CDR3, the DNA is TGTGCCTGGAGTACTTACTCGGGGAAACTGTTTTTT. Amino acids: CAWSTYSGKLFF.

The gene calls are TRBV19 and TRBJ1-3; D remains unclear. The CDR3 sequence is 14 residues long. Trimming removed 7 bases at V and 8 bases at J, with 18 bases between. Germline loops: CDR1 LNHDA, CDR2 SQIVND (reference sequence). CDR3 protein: CASIGGYRGHTIYF. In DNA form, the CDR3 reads TGTGCCAGTATTGGAGGTTATCGCGGGCACACCATATATTTT.

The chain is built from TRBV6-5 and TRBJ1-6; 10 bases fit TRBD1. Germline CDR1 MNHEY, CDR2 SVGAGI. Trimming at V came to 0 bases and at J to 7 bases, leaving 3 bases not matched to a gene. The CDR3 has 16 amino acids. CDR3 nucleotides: TGTGCCAGCAGTTACTCGAGGGGACAGGGGAATTCACCCCTCCACTTT. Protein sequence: CASSYSRGQGNSPLHF.

CDR3 protein: CASSEEGDIYEQYF. The CDR3 DNA reads as TGTGCCAGCAGTGAAGAAGGGGATATCTACGAGCAGTACTTC. The chain links TRBV6-1 to TRBJ2-7; possible D gene TRBD1, 5 bases. Germline values: CDR1 MNHNS, CDR2 SASEGT. The CDR3 runs to 14 residues. V was cut by 1 base and J by 3 bases, with 10 bases left in between.

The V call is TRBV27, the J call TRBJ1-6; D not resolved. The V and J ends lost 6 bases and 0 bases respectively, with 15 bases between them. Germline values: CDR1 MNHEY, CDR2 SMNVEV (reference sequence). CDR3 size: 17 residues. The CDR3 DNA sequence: TGTGCCAGCAGCCAAAACCCCTGGAGCTCCTATAATTCACCCCTCCACTTT. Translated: CASSQNPWSSYNSPLHF.

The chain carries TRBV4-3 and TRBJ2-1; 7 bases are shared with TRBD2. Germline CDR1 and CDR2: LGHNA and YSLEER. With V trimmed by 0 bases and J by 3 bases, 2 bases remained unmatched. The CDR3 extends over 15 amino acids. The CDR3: CASSQDGTNYNEQFF. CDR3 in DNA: TGCGCCAGCAGCCAAGATGGGACTAACTACAATGAGCAGTTCTTC.

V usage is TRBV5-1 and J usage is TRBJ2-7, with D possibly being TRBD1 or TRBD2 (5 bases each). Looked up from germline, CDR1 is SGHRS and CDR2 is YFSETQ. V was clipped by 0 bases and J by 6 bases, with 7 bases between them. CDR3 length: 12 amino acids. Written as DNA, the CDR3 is TGCGCCAGCAGCTTGGGTGGGGGCGAGCAGTACTTC. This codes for CASSLGGGEQYF.

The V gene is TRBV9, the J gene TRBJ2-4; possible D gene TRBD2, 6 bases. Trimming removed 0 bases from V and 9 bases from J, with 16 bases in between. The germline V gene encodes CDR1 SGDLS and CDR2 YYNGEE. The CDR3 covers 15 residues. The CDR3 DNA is TGTGCCAGCAGCGTAGGGGACTCAGGGTTTGGCATTCAGTACTTC. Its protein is CASSVGDSGFGIQYF.

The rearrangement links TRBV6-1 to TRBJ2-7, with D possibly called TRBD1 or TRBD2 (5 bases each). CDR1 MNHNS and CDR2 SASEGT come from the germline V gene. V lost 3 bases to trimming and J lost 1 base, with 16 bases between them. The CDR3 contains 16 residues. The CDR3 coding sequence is TGTGCCAGCAGTGATGTTTTGGGTGGGGGATCCTACGAGCAGTACTTC. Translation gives CASSDVLGGGSYEQYF.

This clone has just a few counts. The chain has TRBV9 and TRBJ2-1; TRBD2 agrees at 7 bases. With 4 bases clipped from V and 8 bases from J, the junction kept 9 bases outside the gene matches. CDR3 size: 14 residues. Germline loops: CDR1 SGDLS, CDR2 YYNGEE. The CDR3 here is CASSPRWEGHEQFF. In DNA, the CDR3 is TGTGCCAGCAGCCCCCGTTGGGAGGGCCATGAGCAGTTCTTC.

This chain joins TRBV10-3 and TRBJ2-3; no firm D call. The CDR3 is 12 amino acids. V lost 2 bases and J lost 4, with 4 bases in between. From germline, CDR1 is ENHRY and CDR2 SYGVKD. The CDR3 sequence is CAISEGADTQYF. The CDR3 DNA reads TGTGCCATCAGTGAGGGGGCAGATACGCAGTATTTT.

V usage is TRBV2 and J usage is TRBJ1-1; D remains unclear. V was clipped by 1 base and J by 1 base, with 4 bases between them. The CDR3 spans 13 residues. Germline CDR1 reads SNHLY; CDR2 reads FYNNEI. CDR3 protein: CASSEGRNTEAFF. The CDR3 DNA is TGTGCCAGCAGTGAAGGCAGGAACACTGAAGCTTTCTTT.

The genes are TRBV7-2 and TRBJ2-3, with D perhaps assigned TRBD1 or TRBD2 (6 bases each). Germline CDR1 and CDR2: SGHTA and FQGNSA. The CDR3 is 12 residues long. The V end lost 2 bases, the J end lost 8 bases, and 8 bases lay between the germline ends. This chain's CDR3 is CASSLPGATQYF. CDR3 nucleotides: TGTGCCAGCAGCTTACCGGGGGCTACGCAGTATTTT.

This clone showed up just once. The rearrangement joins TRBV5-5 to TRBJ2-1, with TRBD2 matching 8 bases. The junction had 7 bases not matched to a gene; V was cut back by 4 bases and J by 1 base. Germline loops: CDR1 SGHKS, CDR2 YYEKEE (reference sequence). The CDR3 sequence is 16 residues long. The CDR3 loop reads CASSLPGGASYNEQFF. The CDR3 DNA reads TGTGCCAGCAGCCTGCCGGGGGGGGCATCCTACAATGAGCAGTTCTTC.

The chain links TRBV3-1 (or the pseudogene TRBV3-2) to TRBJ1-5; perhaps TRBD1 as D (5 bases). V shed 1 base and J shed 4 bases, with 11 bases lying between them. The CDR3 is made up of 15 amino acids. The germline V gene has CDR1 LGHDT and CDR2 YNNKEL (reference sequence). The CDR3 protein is CASSQVGGVNQPQHF. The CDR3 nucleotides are TGTGCCAGCAGCCAAGTAGGAGGGGTGAATCAGCCCCAGCATTTT.

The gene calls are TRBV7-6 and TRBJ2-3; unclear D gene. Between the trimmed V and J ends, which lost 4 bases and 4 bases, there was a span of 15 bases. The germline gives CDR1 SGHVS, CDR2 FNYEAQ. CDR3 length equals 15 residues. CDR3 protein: CASSSPNRSPDTQYF. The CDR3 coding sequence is TGTGCCAGCAGCTCTCCAAATAGGTCCCCAGATACGCAGTATTTT.